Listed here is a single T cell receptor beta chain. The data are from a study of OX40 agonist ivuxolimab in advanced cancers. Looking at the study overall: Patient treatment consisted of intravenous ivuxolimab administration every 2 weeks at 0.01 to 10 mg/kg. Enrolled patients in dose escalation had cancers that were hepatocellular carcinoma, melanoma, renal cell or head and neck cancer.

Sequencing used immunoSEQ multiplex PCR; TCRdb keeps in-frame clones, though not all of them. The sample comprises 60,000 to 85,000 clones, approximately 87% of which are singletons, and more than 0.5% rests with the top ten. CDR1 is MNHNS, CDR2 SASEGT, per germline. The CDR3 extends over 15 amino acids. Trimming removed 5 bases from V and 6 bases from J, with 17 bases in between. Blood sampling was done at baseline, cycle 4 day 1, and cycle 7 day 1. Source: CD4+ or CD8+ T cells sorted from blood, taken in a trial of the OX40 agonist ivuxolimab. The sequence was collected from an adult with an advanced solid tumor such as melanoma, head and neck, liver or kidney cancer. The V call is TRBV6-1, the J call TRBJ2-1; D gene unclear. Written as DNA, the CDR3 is TGTGCCAGCAGTTTAGGGCGATTCGCCCCCAATGAGCAGTTCTTC. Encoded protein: CASSLGRFAPNEQFF.